This TCR beta chain emerged from a study of blood T cell repertoires in COVID-19. This clone appeared once. As processed by the authors: Estimates of nucleated cell counts were drawn from the amplification of reference gene primers. Assay: immunoSEQ multiplex PCR; the TCRdb copy retains only in-frame clones and omits some. For V, J and clone size, that table is used; D and trimming come from the DNA. Among 200,000 to 300,000 clones, 86% were seen once, and the ten largest hold around 1.5%. Germline lookup yields CDR1 MDHEN and CDR2 SYDVKM. This CDR3 region has 14 residues. J lost 8 bases, V lost 2 bases, and 5 bases had no gene match.

The sequence was obtained from a woman in her sixties or seventies who had recovered from COVID-19. Source material: peripheral blood. The chain joins TRBV28 to TRBJ2-3; 9 nucleotides agree with TRBD2. CDR3 protein: CASSLGGGAGTQYF. CDR3 bases: TGTGCCAGCAGTTTAGGCGGGGGGGCTGGTACGCAGTATTTT.